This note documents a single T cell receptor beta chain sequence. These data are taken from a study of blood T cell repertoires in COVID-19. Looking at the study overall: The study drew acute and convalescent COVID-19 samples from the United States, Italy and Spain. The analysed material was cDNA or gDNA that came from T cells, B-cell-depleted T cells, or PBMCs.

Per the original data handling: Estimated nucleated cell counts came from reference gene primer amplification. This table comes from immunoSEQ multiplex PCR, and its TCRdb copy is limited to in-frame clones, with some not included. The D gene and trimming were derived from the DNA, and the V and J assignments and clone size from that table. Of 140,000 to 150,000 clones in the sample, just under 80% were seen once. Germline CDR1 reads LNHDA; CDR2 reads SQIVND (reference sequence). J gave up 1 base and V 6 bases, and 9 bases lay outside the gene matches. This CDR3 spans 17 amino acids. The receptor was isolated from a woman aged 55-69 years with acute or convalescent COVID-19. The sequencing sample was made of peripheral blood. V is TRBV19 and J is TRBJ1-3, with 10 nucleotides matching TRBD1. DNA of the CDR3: TGTGCCAGTAGCCGTCCCGGGACAGGGGCTTCTGGAAACACCATATATTTT. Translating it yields CASSRPGTGASGNTIYF.